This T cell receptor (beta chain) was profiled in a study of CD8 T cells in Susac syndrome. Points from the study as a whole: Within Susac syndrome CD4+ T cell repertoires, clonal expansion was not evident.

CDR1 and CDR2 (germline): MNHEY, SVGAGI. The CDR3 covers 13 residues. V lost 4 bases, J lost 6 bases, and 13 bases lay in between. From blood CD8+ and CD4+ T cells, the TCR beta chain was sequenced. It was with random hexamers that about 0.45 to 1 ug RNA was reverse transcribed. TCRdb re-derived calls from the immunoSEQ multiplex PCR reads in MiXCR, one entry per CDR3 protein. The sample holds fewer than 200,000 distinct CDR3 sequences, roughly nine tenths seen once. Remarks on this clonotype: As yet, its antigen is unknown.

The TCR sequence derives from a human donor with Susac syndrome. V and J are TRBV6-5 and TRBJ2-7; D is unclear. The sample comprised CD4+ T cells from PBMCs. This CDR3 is CASSSATQPEQYF. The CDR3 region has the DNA TGTGCCAGCAGTTCAGCAACCCAGCCCGAGCAGTACTTC.